This TCR beta chain was identified during a study of vaccination and CD4 T cells after COVID-19. As for the study in general: In the control cultures, a CEFX pool, an HIV-1 Nef pool, or no peptide was supplied.

Details on this clonotype: Antigen specificity is unknown.

Treatment specified: approximately 9-day PBMC culture with coronavirus spike peptide pools or control peptides (ViraFEST assay). Each well received 2.1 million or so PBMCs, cultured with 8 to 10 IU/ml IL-2 and roughly 10 ug/ml peptide pools. CDR3 size: 12 residues. V was pared by 8 bases and J by 5 bases, with 12 bases between. Germline CDR1 is ENHRY and CDR2 is SYGVKD. The Oncomine TCR Beta short-read assay was applied to DNA of cultured CD4+ T cells. After culture, CD4+ T cells served as the source for genomic DNA extraction. TCRdb processed the PCR reads anew with MiXCR; each CDR3 protein has one entry. Among more than 15,000 distinct CDR3 sequences listed, 45% were seen once.

The specimen was CD4+ T cells from blood, cultured in vitro, collected before SARS-CoV-2 vaccination. The chain uses TRBV10-3 and TRBJ1-1; D might be TRBD1 (5 bases). This clonotype was obtained from a human donor who received a COVID-19 vaccine. The CDR3 DNA reads as TGTGCCATCCAAGGAGGGGATACTGAAGCTTTCTTT. Its translation: CAIQGGDTEAFF.